This T cell receptor beta chain is drawn from a study of T cell responses to AZD1222 COVID-19 vaccine (dated by TCRdb to the early 2020s). Some background on the complete study: AZD1222 recipients given second doses at about 4 weeks or at about 12 weeks were pooled, since spike-specific TCR depth and breadth were not found to differ between the two schedules. Trial participants were enrolled by age into subgroups of 18-55, 56-69 and 70-plus years, and around 150, 28 and 57 TCR-sequenced participants, respectively, were included in these subgroups. TCR sequencing covered 233 trial participants: 200 to 220 given two doses of AZD1222 and approximately 25 given two doses of MenACWY control vaccine. What the work shows at the level of the full study, not this receptor alone: Spike-specific TCR breadth and depth rose significantly after two AZD1222 doses compared with day 0 and with MenACWY recipients. Most participants were white British and females outnumbered males, and the authors suggested that clonal diversity may have been underestimated. The whole spike protein was spanned by vaccine-associated CD4 TCRs, and dominant responses were seen in regions 160-218 and 743-854. Conclusions about previously exposed vaccinees were limited because only six AZD1222 recipients were SARS-CoV-2 seropositive at baseline. Reportedly, almost half of the unique spike-specific TCRs recognized epitopes lying outside the regions that are mutated in the B.1.351 and B.1.1.7 variants. No day 14 peak-response samples were available, so repertoires were characterized only after the peak T cell response. In the small 56-69-year group, the increase in depth fell short of significance, most likely because of low power.

V is pared back by 6 bases and J by 5 bases, with 8 bases lying between the germline termini. Based on the germline V gene, the CDR1 and CDR2 sequences are MNHEY and SVGAGI. From cysteine to phenylalanine, the CDR3 is 13 amino acids long. Solely the CDR3 DNA is kept, with 39 bases framed from the first base. The time point label of this sample denotes: baseline before first vaccination. The vaccinee samples were drawn from two UK trials, COV001 and COV002, one of which was a single-blind randomized controlled phase 2/3 trial testing AZD1222 (ChAdOx1 nCoV-19) in healthy adults. For TCRbeta chain sequencing, PBMC samples from trial participants were taken at day 0 and at day 28 after the second dose. On this clone: The specificity of this receptor is unknown. Per-base quality was not reported, and no clone a single base away is much larger than it.

The CDR3 regions of human TCRbeta chains were analyzed by immunosequencing. For the original study's pipeline: Repertoire TCRs were checked for matches against a reference library of SARS-CoV-2-specific TCRs that had been generated using the MIRA antigen-specificity platform. Breadth was defined as the fraction of unique TCRs that were SARS-CoV-2-associated, and depth was defined as the fraction of total T cells that were SARS-CoV-2-associated. Using the MIRA data, each spike-specific TCR was mapped to the spike region that the TCR reacts to and placed in a CD4 or CD8 class. Log10-transformed breadth and depth values were compared by one-way ANOVA with Sidak's multiple comparisons tests. TCRdb provides this immuneACCESS table in a form limited to in-frame rearrangements. Some clones are lacking; in checked studies, under half of them reflect an unresolved V gene, and why the rest are absent is not known. V, J and clone size are taken as reported in that table, and D and trimming were inferred from the DNA itself. Present in this sample are 50,000 to 65,000 clones, around 90% of which were seen just once. Just under 5% of the sample lies in the top ten.

This receptor was identified in an adult in good health. Sample: peripheral blood, taken on day 0 of AZD1222 vaccination. The V gene is TRBV6-5 and the J gene is TRBJ1-6, with the D gene call left open. This receptor has the CDR3 CASRTTDNSPLHF. The bases are TGTGCCAGCAGAACTACAGATAATTCACCCCTCCACTTT.